This T cell receptor (beta chain) was recorded in a study of blood T cell repertoires in COVID-19. The CDR3 is 14 residues long. Between the trimmed V and J ends, which lost 5 bases and 5 bases, there was a span of 15 bases. Looked up from germline, CDR1 is SEHNR and CDR2 is FQNEAQ (reference sequence). The protocol was immunoSEQ multiplex PCR, while the TCRdb copy is restricted to in-frame clones and leaves out a portion. The sample carries about 280,000 clones, about 90% recorded once. This clone was detected only a few times. This TCR derives from a woman between 45 and 60 years old who had recovered from COVID-19. The sample consisted of peripheral blood. The chain couples TRBV7-9 to TRBJ2-5; possibly TRBD2 for D (6 bases). The CDR3, as DNA: TGTGCCAGCAGCGCCCGAGCGGGTTTGGAGACCCAGTACTTC. As protein: CASSARAGLETQYF. The variable domain in full, with the rest retrieved from reference TRBV7-9 and TRBJ2-5, is DTGVSQNPRHKITKRGQNVTFRCDPISEHNRLYWYRQTLGQGPEFLTYFQNEAQLEKSRLLSDRFSAERPKGSFSTLEIQRTEQGDSAMYLCASSARAGLETQYFGPGTRLLVL.